A selection of T cell receptor beta chains follows, all from one sample in a study of cytomegalovirus exposure and HLA in healthy donors. Repertoires were generated with immunoSEQ multiplex PCR, while TCRdb's copy carries only in-frame clones and drops some. This sample yields 95,000 to 150,000 clones, of which over 60% are seen a single time; 1.5% to 1.7% belongs to the top ten. The source material was PBMCs. The receptors stem from a man aged 18 to 29 in good health and CMV-seronegative. Both conserved end residues are part of each CDR3. The D gene is left open where the match is weak. Rows give clone size only sometimes, using once, few, many, or a class for an expanded clone.

>TRBJ2-7|few|TRBV29-1|TRBD2|13
TGCAGCGGCTCGACTAGCGGGAGTAACGAGCAGTACTTC
CSGSTSGSNEQYF
>TRBJ2-3|.|TRBV30|TRBD2|15
TGTGCCTGGAGTGCACTAGCGGGGAGCACAGATACGCAGTATTTT
CAWSALAGSTDTQYF
>TRBJ1-4|.|TRBV28|.|14
TGTGCCAGCAGTTCAACCGGGGTTGGTGAAAAACTGTTTTTT
CASSSTGVGEKLFF
>TRBJ2-1|once|TRBV29-1|TRBD2|18
TGCAGCGTTGGCCGTCCGGATTTTAGCGGGAGGGCCGTGAATGAGCAGTTCTTC
CSVGRPDFSGRAVNEQFF
>TRBJ1-3|few|TRBV6-5|.|15
TGTGCCAGCAGTTACTCGGGACCCCCGGGGGACACCATATATTTT
CASSYSGPPGDTIYF
>TRBJ1-2|.|TRBV29-1|.|12
TGCAGCGGCACGTCGGGGAATCGTGGCTACACCTTC
CSGTSGNRGYTF
>TRBJ1-2|.|TRBV6-6|.|16
TGTGCCAGCAGTTACACCCGTTCAGGGGTAGGCGATGGCTACACCTTC
CASSYTRSGVGDGYTF
>TRBJ2-3|.|TRBV2|TRBD1|14
TGTGCCAGTACCGCGGACAGGGGCACAGATACGCAGTATTTT
CASTADRGTDTQYF
>TRBJ1-2|few|TRBV5-4|.|15
TGTGCCAGCAGCTTGGGACGGCCGGGATACTATGGCTACACCTTC
CASSLGRPGYYGYTF
>TRBJ2-2|.|TRBV11-3|TRBD2|15
TGTGCCAGCAGCCGCGGGGGAGGTGACACCGGGGAGCTGTTTTTT
CASSRGGGDTGELFF
>TRBJ2-5|.|TRBV5-1|TRBD2|16
TGCGCCAGCAGCTTCCAAGGAGCGGGAGTTGGCGGGACCCAGTACTTC
CASSFQGAGVGGTQYF
>TRBJ2-7|.|TRBV30|.|11
TGTGCCTGGAGTGCGGGGTTTGAGCAGTACTTC
CAWSAGFEQYF
>TRBJ2-1|.|TRBV30|TRBD2|15
TGTGCCTGGAGTCCCGCTAGCGGCTCCTACAATGAGCAGTTCTTC
CAWSPASGSYNEQFF
>TRBJ1-5|.|TRBV7-9|.|12
TGTGCCAGCAGCCCCACTAATCAGCCCCAGCATTTT
CASSPTNQPQHF
>TRBJ2-1|few|TRBV2|.|12
TGTGCCAGCAGGCCTTACGACAGGGAGCAGTTCTTC
CASRPYDREQFF
>TRBJ1-1|once|TRBV19|.|15
TGTGCCAGTAGTGCCCGGAGAGCCATGAACACTGAAGCTTTCTTT
CASSARRAMNTEAFF
>TRBJ1-1|.|TRBV15|TRBD1|13
TGTGCCACCCGGGACAGAAGAAACACTGAAGCTTTCTTT
CATRDRRNTEAFF
>TRBJ1-3|.|TRBV18|.|13
TGTGCCAGCTCACCCCCAGCGGGGAACACCATATATTTT
CASSPPAGNTIYF
>TRBJ1-2|.|TRBV27|.|13
TGTGCCAGCAGTTCCGAGCCGGGGGGCGGCTACACCTTC
CASSSEPGGGYTF
>TRBJ1-2|few|TRBV6-5|TRBD1|15
TGTGCCAGCAGTTACTCTGGGACAGGGTCGGGTGGCTACACCTTC
CASSYSGTGSGGYTF
>TRBJ2-1|few|TRBV2|TRBD2|15
TGTGCCAGCAGTGAGCCGGGAGGGCCTTGGAATGAGCAGTTCTTC
CASSEPGGPWNEQFF
>TRBJ2-3|.|TRBV27|.|14
TGTGCCAGCAGTCGACGGACAGTGGGGGATACGCAGTATTTT
CASSRRTVGDTQYF
>TRBJ1-2|.|TRBV19|.|11
TGTGCCAGTAGATGGCGGGGGAACTACACCTTC
CASRWRGNYTF
>TRBJ2-5|few|TRBV4-1|.|14
TGCGCCAGCAGCCAAGGGGGGAGGAGGGAGACCCAGTACTTC
CASSQGGRRETQYF
>TRBJ2-3|.|TRBV2|TRBD2|16
TGTGCCAGCAGTGACAGTCTAGCGGGGATCACAGATACGCAGTATTTT
CASSDSLAGITDTQYF
>TRBJ1-5|.|TRBV4-1|.|13
TGCGCCAGCAGCCAAGGAGGAAATCAGCCCCAGCATTTT
CASSQGGNQPQHF
>TRBJ1-1|once|TRBV6-5|.|13
TGTGCCAGCAGAAGAGGGTCGTACACTGAAGCTTTCTTT
CASRRGSYTEAFF
>TRBJ2-7|.|TRBV28|TRBD1|14
TGTGCCAGCAGGACCACCGGGACAGCCGCCGAGCAGTACTTC
CASRTTGTAAEQYF
>TRBJ1-1|few|TRBV28|.|14
TGTGCCAGCAGTTTATTGCAGGGTAAGACTGAAGCTTTCTTT
CASSLLQGKTEAFF
>TRBJ1-5|.|TRBV19|.|15
TGTGCCAGTAGTCAAAGGACAGTTAGCAATCAGCCCCAGCATTTT
CASSQRTVSNQPQHF
>TRBJ2-1|.|TRBV27|.|11
TGTGCCAGCAGTTTCGGGAGTGAGCAGTTCTTC
CASSFGSEQFF
>TRBJ1-5|few|TRBV5-1|.|15
TGCGCCAGCAGCTTGGGTGCAGACAACGCGCAGCCCCAGCATTTT
CASSLGADNAQPQHF
>TRBJ2-7|.|TRBV28|TRBD2|14
TGTGCCAGCAGTACTGCGGGAGGGATTAACGAGCAGTACTTC
CASSTAGGINEQYF
>TRBJ2-1|few|TRBV5-4|.|15
TGTGCCAGCAGCTTGGAACTGGGCCGTTCCAATGAGCAGTTCTTC
CASSLELGRSNEQFF
>TRBJ1-2|.|TRBV7-9|TRBD1|15
TGTGCCAGCAGCGCGGCGGACAGGCAGGACAATGGCTACCCCTTC
CASSAADRQDNGYPF
>TRBJ2-1|.|TRBV9|TRBD2|16
TGTGCCAGCAGCGTCCTAGCGGGGGGAACCTACAATGAGCAGTTCTTC
CASSVLAGGTYNEQFF
>TRBJ2-2|.|TRBV14|TRBD2|17
TGTGCCAGCAGCCCGATCGGGGGTAGCGGGAGTGGCGGGGAGCTGTTTTTT
CASSPIGGSGSGGELFF